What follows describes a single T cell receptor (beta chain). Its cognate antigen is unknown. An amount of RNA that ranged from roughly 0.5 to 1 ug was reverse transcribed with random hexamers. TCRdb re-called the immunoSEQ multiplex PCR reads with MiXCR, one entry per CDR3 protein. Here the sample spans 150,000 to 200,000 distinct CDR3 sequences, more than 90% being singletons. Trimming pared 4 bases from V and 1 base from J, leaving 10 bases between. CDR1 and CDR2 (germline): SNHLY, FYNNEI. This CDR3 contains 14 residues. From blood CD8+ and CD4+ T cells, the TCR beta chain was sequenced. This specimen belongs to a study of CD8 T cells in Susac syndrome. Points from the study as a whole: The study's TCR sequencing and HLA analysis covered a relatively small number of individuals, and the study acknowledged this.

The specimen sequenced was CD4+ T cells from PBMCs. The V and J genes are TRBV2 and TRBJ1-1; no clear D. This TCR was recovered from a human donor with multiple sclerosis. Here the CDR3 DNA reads TGTGCCAGCAGTGTGATGGACCCGAACACTGAAGCTTTCTTT. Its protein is CASSVMDPNTEAFF.